The following is a T cell receptor beta chain sequence with its context. The method was immunoSEQ multiplex PCR; TCRdb's version includes in-frame clones alone and lacks a portion of them. This sample has 200,000 to 300,000 clones, with 88% found just once. The data were taken from a study of blood T cell repertoires in COVID-19. Study details: Samples came from the United States, Italy and Spain, spanning acute and convalescent COVID-19.

Categorization into cohorts depended on clinical history that participants reported. The origin of this receptor is a middle-aged woman with acute COVID-19. The sequencing sample was made of PBMCs or T cells enriched from blood (not recorded which).

CDR3 sequence: CASRPGAGEQFF. DNA of the CDR3: TGTGCCAGCAGGCCCGGAGCCGGGGAGCAGTTCTTC. This rearrangement joins TRBV7-9 to TRBJ2-1; D uncertain. This CDR3 is built from 12 residues. From germline, CDR1 is SEHNR and CDR2 FQNEAQ (reference sequence). V lost 6 bases to trimming and J lost 10 bases, with 13 bases between them.